One and the same sample provided the 24 T cell receptor beta chains below, sequenced in a study of PD-1 blockade in classical Hodgkin lymphoma. Profiled with immunoSEQ multiplex PCR; TCRdb holds only in-frame clones, not every one. The repertoire holds about 24,000 clones, with 81% as singletons. Regarding time point: cycle 4 day 1 (C4D1), after more than 5 weeks of nivolumab. All patients relapsed after autologous stem cell transplantation, and brentuximab vedotin exposure varied. Sequences were derived from peripheral blood mononuclear cells (PBMCs), sampled before the fourth cycle of nivolumab. Source of these receptors: a human donor with classical Hodgkin lymphoma.

J is TRBJ2-5 and V is TRBV2; D call uncertain. V was clipped by 1 base and J by 5 bases, with 8 bases between them. CDR1 is SNHLY, CDR2 FYNNEI, per germline. The CDR3 extends over 13 amino acids. DNA of the CDR3: TGTGCCAGCAGTGAAGTCGAAGTCGAGACCCAGTACTTC. It codes for CASSEVEVETQYF.

The chain is built from TRBV29-1 and TRBJ2-1; D unresolved. Germline CDR1 and CDR2: SQVTM and ANQGSEA. The CDR3 contains 13 residues. Trimming cost V 3 bases and J 4 bases, with 10 bases left between them. The CDR3: CSVDRRRYNEQFF. In DNA, the CDR3 is TGCAGCGTTGATAGACGGAGATACAATGAGCAGTTCTTC.

The V call is TRBV9, the J call TRBJ2-7; D remains ambiguous. This CDR3 has 9 residues. Trimming removed 7 bases at V and 6 bases at J, with 5 bases between. Germline assignment: CDR1 SGDLS and CDR2 YYNGEE. The CDR3 is CASGAEQYF. The CDR3 DNA reads as TGTGCCAGCGGAGCCGAGCAGTACTTC.

V and J are TRBV2 and TRBJ2-2; TRBD1 aligns across 7 bases. J lost 4 bases, V lost 5 bases, and 1 base had no gene match. The CDR3 spans 13 residues. CDR1 is SNHLY, CDR2 FYNNEI, per germline. CDR3 sequence (DNA): TGTGCCAGCAGTCCAGGGGGCACCGGGGAGCTGTTTTTT. Its translation is CASSPGGTGELFF.

The genes are TRBV2 and TRBJ2-1, with a weak D call TRBD1 (6 bases). Trimming removed 7 bases at V and 8 bases at J, with 15 bases between. Germline CDR1 and CDR2: SNHLY and FYNNEI. This CDR3 has 13 amino acids. DNA of the CDR3: TGTGCCAGCATGGTCTGGGGGCGGTATGAGCAGTTCTTC. It translates to CASMVWGRYEQFF.

V and J are TRBV6-1 and TRBJ2-2; D gene ambiguous. The CDR3 has 15 amino acids. The V gene's germline CDR1 is MNHNS and CDR2 SASEGT. Trimming removed 4 bases from V and 0 bases from J, with 9 bases in between. The CDR3 bases are TGTGCCAGCAGTGTTCTATCTTCGAACACCGGGGAGCTGTTTTTT. Its protein is CASSVLSSNTGELFF.

The chain employs TRBV7-9 and TRBJ2-1; a possible D gene is TRBD2 (5 bases). The CDR3 has 18 residues. V was pared by 5 bases and J by 0 bases, with 20 bases between. Germline values: CDR1 SEHNR, CDR2 FQNEAQ (reference sequence). CDR3: CASSPKYPGLSSYNEQFF. CDR3 DNA: TGTGCCAGCAGCCCAAAATACCCCGGACTGAGCTCCTACAATGAGCAGTTCTTC.

V and J are TRBV2 and TRBJ2-1, with D tentatively TRBD1 (5 bases). Germline V gene data show CDR1 as SNHLY and CDR2 as FYNNEI. V was clipped by 4 bases and J by 6 bases, with 13 bases between them. The CDR3 extends over 14 amino acids. The CDR3: CASSAGPPGNEQFF. The CDR3 DNA is TGTGCCAGCAGTGCAGGGCCTCCGGGCAATGAGCAGTTCTTC.

J is TRBJ2-1 and V is TRBV2; 10 nucleotides match TRBD2. The CDR3 is made up of 15 amino acids. After removal of 4 bases from V and 5 bases from J, the junction contained 5 bases not matched to a gene. Per the germline V gene, CDR1 is SNHLY and CDR2 is FYNNEI. DNA of the CDR3: TGTGCCAGCAGTGCCTTAGCGGGGGGCCACAATGAGCAGTTCTTC. It codes for CASSALAGGHNEQFF.

The chain has TRBV7-3 and TRBJ2-2; 7 positions agree with TRBD2. V lost 2 bases to trimming and J lost 7 bases; unmatched junction nucleotides: 7. CDR3 size: 15 residues. Germline V CDR1 and CDR2: SGHTA, FQGTGA. CDR3 region: CASSLVAGDGGELFF. CDR3 nucleotides: TGTGCCAGCAGCTTAGTGGCGGGAGACGGCGGGGAGCTGTTTTTT. Full variable domain (remainder filled in from reference TRBV7-3 and TRBJ2-2): GAGVSQTPSNKVTEKGKYVELRCDPISGHTALYWYRQSLGQGPEFLIYFQGTGAADDSGLPNDRFFAVRPEGSVSTLKIQRTERGDSAVYLCASSLVAGDGGELFFGEGSRLTVL.

CDR3 sequence: CASSLSGADEQYF. The CDR3, as DNA: TGTGCCAGCAGCTTATCTGGGGCGGACGAGCAGTACTTC. The chain employs TRBV7-3 and TRBJ2-7, with D perhaps matching TRBD1 (5 bases). V was shortened by 2 bases and J by 5 bases, with 10 bases between the two germline ends. Germline V gene lookup returns CDR1 SGHTA and CDR2 FQGTGA. CDR3 length equals 13 residues.

The chain couples TRBV6-5 to TRBJ2-3, with 9 nucleotides matching TRBD2. Germline-derived CDR1 and CDR2 are MNHEY and SVGAGI. The length of the CDR3 is 16 residues. With 0 bases clipped from V and 4 bases from J, the junction kept 5 bases outside the gene matches. The CDR3 region has the DNA TGTGCCAGCAGTTACTCGGGGGCGGGGGGGGCAGATACGCAGTATTTT. Translated: CASSYSGAGGADTQYF.

This chain connects TRBV4-1 to TRBJ2-2, with D possibly being TRBD2 (5 bases). V was clipped by 1 base and J by 2 bases, with 11 bases between them. Germline V gene sequence: CDR1 MGHRA, CDR2 YSYEKL. The CDR3 loop spans 16 amino acids. CDR3 sequence: CASSQVLAVNTGELFF. In DNA form, the CDR3 reads TGCGCCAGCAGCCAAGTTCTAGCCGTAAACACCGGGGAGCTGTTTTTT.

The V and J genes are TRBV19 and TRBJ1-4; D gene uncertain. Trimming pared 0 bases from V and 3 bases from J, leaving 11 bases between. CDR1 and CDR2 from the germline V gene are LNHDA and SQIVND (reference sequence). The CDR3 is 16 residues long. CDR3 residues: CASSIDLRQANEKLFF. The CDR3, as DNA: TGTGCCAGTAGTATAGATCTCCGCCAGGCTAATGAAAAACTGTTTTTT.

This chain links TRBV30 with TRBJ2-7, with D possibly being TRBD1 (5 bases). V shed 3 bases and J shed 0 bases, with 15 bases lying between them. CDR1 and CDR2 (germline): GTSNPN, SVGIG (reference sequence). The CDR3 contains 15 residues. The DNA of the CDR3 is TGTGCCTGGAGAAGTATCGACAGCAACTCCTACGAGCAGTACTTC. Protein: CAWRSIDSNSYEQYF.

The chain joins TRBV30 to TRBJ1-4, with D tentatively TRBD1 (6 bases). CDR1 GTSNPN and CDR2 SVGIG come from the germline V gene (reference sequence). CDR3 length equals 13 residues. Trimming removed 3 bases from V and 8 bases from J, with 13 bases in between. The CDR3 coding sequence is TGTGCCTGGAGCCGACAGGTTGCCGAAAAACTGTTTTTT. It translates to CAWSRQVAEKLFF.

The V gene is TRBV15, the J gene TRBJ2-3; unclear D gene. Trimming took off 5 bases at V and 4 bases at J, with 10 bases between the two ends. CDR3 size: 13 residues. Germline V gives CDR1 LNHNV, CDR2 YYDKDF (reference sequence). The chain's CDR3 is CATSGSWADTQYF. CDR3 nucleotide sequence: TGTGCCACCAGCGGGTCTTGGGCAGATACGCAGTATTTT.

The chain joins TRBV19 to TRBJ2-4; D gene ambiguous. In germline, CDR1 is LNHDA, CDR2 SQIVND (reference sequence). V was pared by 2 bases and J by 1 base, with 15 bases between. This CDR3 has 17 amino acids. Here the CDR3 DNA reads TGTGCCAGTAGTATACGGCCCACCTTTTCTGCCAAAAACATTCAGTACTTC. Translated: CASSIRPTFSAKNIQYF.

This clone has a handful of counts. The V call is TRBV28, the J call TRBJ1-1, with 8 bases lining up with TRBD1. The V and J ends lost 4 bases and 2 bases, in that order; junction bases with no gene match: 6. Germline V gene sequence: CDR1 MDHEN, CDR2 SYDVKM. This CDR3 contains 15 residues. Here the CDR3 reads CASSSQGALNTEAFF. The CDR3 DNA reads TGTGCCAGCAGTTCCCAGGGGGCGCTTAACACTGAAGCTTTCTTT.

The rearrangement links TRBV9 to TRBJ2-3; no definite D call. The length of the CDR3 is 12 residues. The germline V and J ends were trimmed by 0 bases and 1 base, with 0 bases remaining between them. Germline V CDR1 and CDR2: SGDLS, YYNGEE. CDR3 bases: TGTGCCAGCAGCGTAGGCACAGATACGCAGTATTTT. It codes for CASSVGTDTQYF.

In its sample, this clone was seen a few times. V gene TRBV19 combines with J gene TRBJ2-3; D call uncertain. V shed 5 bases and J shed 6 bases, with 18 bases lying between them. The CDR3 has 15 amino acids. Looked up from germline, CDR1 is LNHDA and CDR2 is SQIVND (reference sequence). The CDR3 DNA reads as TGTGCCAGTAGTCGATCGGCAGTCTCCAGGGATACGCAGTATTTT. Encoded protein: CASSRSAVSRDTQYF.

This chain joins TRBV10-3 and TRBJ2-3, with a tentative D call TRBD2 (6 bases). V was clipped by 0 bases and J by 1 base, with 11 bases between them. Germline V lookup: CDR1 ENHRY, CDR2 SYGVKD. The CDR3 covers 16 residues. The CDR3 region has the DNA TGTGCCATCAGTGAGTCAACGGGAGTGGGCACAGATACGCAGTATTTT. Translation gives CAISESTGVGTDTQYF.

The chain employs TRBV7-9 and TRBJ1-2; unclear D gene. Germline-derived CDR1 and CDR2 are SEHNR and FQNEAQ (reference sequence). The CDR3 has 15 amino acids. Trimming pared 4 bases from V and 4 bases from J, leaving 16 bases between. The CDR3 region has the DNA TGTGCCAGCAGCTCCCAAGCGGACGGGTTCTATGGCTACACCTTC. This sequence encodes CASSSQADGFYGYTF.

The V gene is TRBV5-4, the J gene TRBJ1-1; tentative D call: TRBD1 (6 bases). The V gene lost 2 bases and the J gene lost 1 base, with 12 bases spanning the gap. The germline V gene encodes CDR1 SGHNT and CDR2 YYREEE (reference sequence). This CDR3 has 15 residues. This CDR3 reads CASSFRTGQNTEAFF. The CDR3 coding sequence is TGTGCCAGCAGCTTTCGAACAGGGCAGAACACTGAAGCTTTCTTT.